This T cell receptor beta chain was documented in a study of response to subunit inactivated influenza vaccine. One entry per CDR3 protein, called by TCRdb with MiXCR from the RT-PCR reads. This table has about 480,000 distinct CDR3 sequences, 13% appearing once. Whole-study findings and limits: Each seasonal influenza vaccination, the authors suggested, recruits few new T cells.

The CDR3 loop spans 14 amino acids. Per the germline V gene, CDR1 is MNHNS and CDR2 is SASEGT. Trimming left V 5 bases short and J 3 bases short, with 14 bases between. Worth noting for this clonotype: Its antigen is unknown.

This clonotype originated in a man in his forties or fifties who received an inactivated influenza vaccine. The chain recombines TRBV6-1 with TRBJ2-7; TRBD2 is a possible D gene (6 bases). This material consisted of PBMCs from blood, taken about 40 days after vaccination. CDR3 sequence (DNA): TGTGCCAGCAGTCCCGCGGGACGAAACTACGAGCAGTACTTC. Encoded protein: CASSPAGRNYEQYF.